This T cell receptor beta chain was sequenced in a study of T-cell reconstitution after alpha-beta-depleted transplantation in children. This clonotype appeared many times. TCRbeta library preparation incorporated unique molecular identifiers. One entry per CDR3 protein, called by TCRdb with MiXCR from the PCR reads. The data hold hundreds of thousands of distinct CDR3 sequences, with about 9.9% observed a single time. CDR1 SQVTM and CDR2 ANQGSEA come from the germline V gene. The CDR3 is 11 residues long. Trimming shortened V by 4 bases and J by 9 bases, and 10 bases separated the two germline ends. This receptor was taken from a male patient aged 2 to 9 who had a stem cell transplant for chronic granulomatous disease, so the T cells may come from the graft donor. The sequences come from peripheral blood, collected 180 days after TCRalphabeta/CD19-depleted stem cell transplant. The J gene is TRBJ2-1, the V gene TRBV29-1; D remains ambiguous. CDR3 nucleotide sequence: TGCAGCGTTGTCCTTATCGGTGAGCAGTTCTTC. Its protein is CSVVLIGEQFF.